One TCR beta chain is described in this entry. Per the original data handling: From reference gene primer amplification, estimates of nucleated cell counts were derived. The repertoire was sequenced with immunoSEQ multiplex PCR; TCRdb's copy has only in-frame clones and lacks some. The DNA gave D and trimming, while V, J and clone size come from that table. The sample carries under 200,000 clones, 80% recorded once. CDR1 is SGHAT and CDR2 is FQNNGV in the germline V gene. The CDR3 spans 13 residues. With V trimmed by 3 bases and J by 9 bases, 4 bases remained unmatched. This record belongs to a study of blood T cell repertoires in COVID-19. Study-level background: Donors in the United States, Italy and Spain gave samples during acute or convalescent COVID-19. PBMCs, B-cell-depleted T cells, or T cells provided the cDNA or gDNA that made up the material.

The clonotype originates from a man in his 70s with active or convalescent COVID-19. The material sequenced was peripheral blood. The genes are TRBV11-2 and TRBJ1-3; 8 nucleotides agree with TRBD1. The CDR3 DNA is TGTGCCAGCAGCTTCGGACAGGGAGGCACCATATATTTT. Protein product: CASSFGQGGTIYF.